This T cell receptor (beta chain) came from a study of blood T cell repertoires in COVID-19. For the study at large: Collection of acute and convalescent COVID-19 samples took place in the United States, Italy and Spain. PBMCs, B-cell-depleted T cells, or T cells provided the cDNA or gDNA that made up the material.

CDR1 MNHEY and CDR2 SMNVEV come from the germline V gene (reference sequence). V lost 2 bases to trimming and J lost 0 bases; unmatched junction nucleotides: 19. There are 23 residues in the CDR3. The authors' processing: Estimated nucleated cell counts came from reference gene primer amplification. The repertoire was sequenced with immunoSEQ multiplex PCR; TCRdb's copy has only in-frame clones and lacks some. V, J and clone size reflect that table, while D and trimming were determined from the DNA. The table records some 97,000 clones, roughly 90% of them present only once. V gene TRBV27 combines with J gene TRBJ2-6, with 10 positions matching TRBD2. This TCR came from a man in his thirties or forties in a cohort sampled during active COVID-19. The sample comprised peripheral blood. Here the CDR3 DNA reads TGTGCCAGCAGTTTAAGAGTTACGTTAGCGGGGGGACATGCGTCCTCTGGGGCCAACGTCCTGACTTTC. Its protein product is CASSLRVTLAGGHASSGANVLTF.